This entry lists 14 T cell receptor beta chains sequenced from one sample in a study of blood T cell repertoires in COVID-19. Clones were sequenced by immunoSEQ multiplex PCR, and TCRdb holds only the in-frame ones, with some missing. Of 250,000 to 350,000 clones in the sample, around 87% are singletons; the top ten hold about 5.7%. Sequencing was carried out using PBMCs or T cells enriched from blood (not recorded which). All receptors come from a woman younger than 45 who had recovered from COVID-19.

This chain joins TRBV4-3 and TRBJ2-4; tentative D call: TRBD2 (7 bases). Germline CDR1 reads LGHNA; CDR2 reads YSLEER. The germline V and J ends were trimmed by 0 bases and 3 bases, with 12 bases remaining between them. CDR3 length equals 16 residues. CDR3 amino acids: CASSQDRGGGKNIQYF. As DNA, the CDR3 is TGCGCCAGCAGCCAAGATCGAGGGGGGGGCAAAAACATTCAGTACTTC.

The V call is TRBV7-9, the J call TRBJ1-4; 8 bases agree with TRBD1. In germline, CDR1 is SEHNR, CDR2 FQNEAQ (reference sequence). J gave up 0 bases and V 5 bases, and 5 bases lay outside the gene matches. The CDR3 totals 16 residues. The CDR3 here is CASSRDRTATNEKLFF. CDR3 coding DNA: TGTGCCAGCAGCCGGGACAGGACGGCAACTAATGAAAAACTGTTTTTT.

The chain couples TRBV2 to TRBJ2-2; TRBD2 might be the D (5 bases). The CDR3 consists of 14 residues. Germline CDR1 reads SNHLY; CDR2 reads FYNNEI. The V end lost 6 bases, the J end lost 5 bases, and 13 bases lay between the germline ends. CDR3 DNA sequence: TGTGCCAGCAGGGAGGTCGGCCGAACCGGGGAGCTGTTTTTT. Protein product: CASREVGRTGELFF. The whole variable domain, remainder taken from reference TRBV2 and TRBJ2-2, is EPEVTQTPSHQVTQMGQEVILRCVPISNHLYFYWYRQILGQKVEFLVSFYNNEISEKSEIFDDQFSVERPDGSNFTLKIRSTKLEDSAMYFCASREVGRTGELFFGEGSRLTVL.

The CDR3 sequence is CASSLKRQGADTEAFF. CDR3 coding DNA: TGTGCCAGCAGCTTGAAAAGACAGGGGGCCGACACTGAAGCTTTCTTT. V is TRBV5-4 and J is TRBJ1-1, with TRBD1 matching over 10 bases. In germline, CDR1 is SGHNT, CDR2 YYREEE (reference sequence). The CDR3 is made up of 16 amino acids. With 1 base clipped from V and 3 bases from J, the junction kept 6 bases outside the gene matches. Full variable domain (outside the CDR3, taken from reference TRBV5-4 and TRBJ1-1): ETGVTQSPTHLIKTRGQQVTLRCSSQSGHNTVSWYQQALGQGPQFIFQYYREEENGRGNFPPRFSGLQFPNYSSELNVNALELDDSALYLCASSLKRQGADTEAFFGQGTRLTVV.

The chain links TRBV29-1 to TRBJ2-5; 8 bases line up with TRBD1. The CDR3 has 13 residues. Germline V gene lookup returns CDR1 SQVTM and CDR2 ANQGSEA. V shed 4 bases and J 5 bases; nucleotides not matched to a gene: 6. CDR3 residues: CSVVTGGGETQYF. Here the CDR3 DNA reads TGCAGCGTTGTCACAGGGGGTGGGGAGACCCAGTACTTC.

The chain recombines TRBV29-1 with TRBJ1-2, with D possibly matching TRBD1 (5 bases). This CDR3 spans 17 amino acids. Germline V lookup: CDR1 SQVTM, CDR2 ANQGSEA. Deletions cut 0 bases from V and 0 bases from J, with 17 bases between. CDR3 in amino acids: CSVEDRRDSTANYGYTF. The CDR3, as DNA: TGCAGCGTTGAAGATCGGCGTGACAGTACTGCTAACTATGGCTACACCTTC. The complete variable domain, with remaining parts taken from reference TRBV29-1 and TRBJ1-2, reads SAVISQKPSRDICQRGTSLTIQCQVDSQVTMMFWYRQQPGQSLTLIATANQGSEATYESGFVIDKFPISRPNLTFSTLTVSNMSPEDSSIYLCSVEDRRDSTANYGYTFGSGTRLTVV.

The J gene is TRBJ1-6, the V gene TRBV5-1; D is undetermined. CDR3 length equals 13 residues. Germline V gives CDR1 SGHRS, CDR2 YFSETQ. V lost 0 bases and J 7 bases, leaving 5 bases between the germline ends. In nucleotides, the CDR3 is TGCGCCAGCAGCTTGGAACTCAATTCACCCCTCCACTTT. Encoded protein: CASSLELNSPLHF.

The rearrangement uses TRBV18 and TRBJ2-3; TRBD2 matches at 8 bases. Germline loops: CDR1 KGHSH, CDR2 LQKENI. Unmatched junction bases numbered 7, after V lost 1 base and J lost 4 bases. This CDR3 contains 16 residues. CDR3 region: CASSPLNSGVADTQYF. The CDR3 DNA is TGTGCCAGCTCACCACTAAATAGCGGGGTCGCAGATACGCAGTATTTT.

This chain uses TRBV5-1 with TRBJ2-3, with 9 positions matching TRBD1. Trimming cost V 3 bases and J 4 bases; bases outside gene matches: 12. This CDR3 is built from 17 residues. The germline V gene encodes CDR1 SGHRS and CDR2 YFSETQ. The CDR3: CASSSRRTGERADTQYF. CDR3 DNA: TGCGCCAGCAGCTCCCGCCGGACAGGGGAAAGGGCAGATACGCAGTATTTT.

V is TRBV28 and J is TRBJ1-4; weak D call: TRBD1 (6 bases). V lost 1 base, J lost 7 bases, and 16 bases lay in between. The germline V gene has CDR1 MDHEN and CDR2 SYDVKM. The CDR3 has 16 amino acids. The CDR3 sequence is CASSLYGPGEGEKLFF. Here the CDR3 DNA reads TGTGCCAGCAGTTTATACGGGCCAGGGGAGGGTGAAAAACTGTTTTTT.

This chain uses TRBV19 with TRBJ2-7; no clear D gene. Germline lookup yields CDR1 LNHDA and CDR2 SQIVND (reference sequence). This CDR3 comprises 13 residues. Trimming stripped 3 bases from V and 0 bases from J, with 6 bases between. The CDR3 here is CASSIQVSYEQYF. The CDR3 DNA sequence: TGTGCCAGTAGTATTCAGGTCTCCTACGAGCAGTACTTC.

The chain carries TRBV2 and TRBJ2-3; D perhaps matches TRBD2 (7 bases). The CDR3 has 20 residues. V gave up 2 bases and J gave up 2 bases, with 26 bases separating them. Germline loops: CDR1 SNHLY, CDR2 FYNNEI. CDR3 DNA sequence: TGTGCCAGCAGTGAACCTTCGGGTATGGGGGGGCGGTGGGTCACAGATACGCAGTATTTT. Translation: CASSEPSGMGGRWVTDTQYF.

The V gene is TRBV7-3, the J gene TRBJ2-6, with D perhaps TRBD1 (6 bases). CDR1 SGHTA and CDR2 FQGTGA come from the germline V gene. The length of the CDR3 is 15 residues. Trimming cost V 4 bases and J 2 bases, with 9 bases left between them. The chain's CDR3 is CASSSQGTGANVLTF. DNA for the CDR3: TGTGCCAGCAGCTCCCAGGGGACTGGGGCCAACGTCCTGACTTTC.

DNA of the CDR3: TGTGCCAGCAGCGGCCGACAGGGGATAATCAACACTGAAGCTTTCTTT. Translation: CASSGRQGIINTEAFF. This rearrangement joins TRBV9 to TRBJ1-1, with 8 bases matching TRBD1. Trimming cost V 3 bases and J 2 bases; bases outside gene matches: 9. Looked up from germline, CDR1 is SGDLS and CDR2 is YYNGEE. The CDR3 has 16 amino acids.